The 22 T cell receptor beta chains listed next were all sequenced from one sample in a study of long-term antiretroviral therapy in people with HIV. immunoSEQ v3.0 was run at survey level. The repertoire was sequenced with immunoSEQ multiplex PCR; TCRdb's copy has only in-frame clones and lacks some. The sample shows fewer than 30,000 clones, around 79% of them seen only once. Sequenced material: unsorted PBMCs, taken 1.1 years before starting antiretroviral therapy. These receptors were collected from a woman aged 30 to 39 with HIV.

The genes are TRBV10-3 and TRBJ2-3; D is perhaps TRBD2 (5 bases). This CDR3 comprises 13 residues. V lost 6 bases and J lost 0, with 7 bases in between. Germline CDR1 ENHRY, CDR2 SYGVKD. DNA for the CDR3: TGTGCCATCAGGGAGGTTAGCACAGATACGCAGTATTTT. This codes for CAIREVSTDTQYF.

This chain links TRBV27 with TRBJ2-7, with 9 bases that match TRBD1. J gave up 2 bases and V 6 bases, and 17 bases lay outside the gene matches. The germline gives CDR1 MNHEY, CDR2 SMNVEV (reference sequence). The CDR3 consists of 18 residues. CDR3 in amino acids: CASRHYLTKGQGTYEQYF. The CDR3 DNA follows: TGTGCCAGCAGGCATTATCTTACCAAGGGACAGGGTACCTACGAGCAGTACTTC.

The rearrangement joins TRBV18 to TRBJ1-2; 10 bases line up with TRBD1. Germline V gene sequence: CDR1 KGHSH, CDR2 LQKENI. The CDR3 is 14 residues long. Losses at the gene ends were 3 bases for V and 8 bases for J; bases not matched to a gene: 6. The CDR3 loop reads CASSPTKTGGGYTF. The DNA for the CDR3 is TGTGCCAGCTCACCGACGAAGACAGGGGGCGGCTACACCTTC.

This chain connects TRBV11-2 to TRBJ1-6; maybe TRBD1 (5 bases). In germline, CDR1 is SGHAT, CDR2 FQNNGV. The ends were cut back, 8 bases at V and 9 bases at J, with 17 bases in the middle. The CDR3 has 14 residues. CDR3 residues: CASRPGPVSSPLHF. The DNA for the CDR3 is TGTGCCAGCCGACCGGGACCGGTATCTTCACCCCTCCACTTT.

This chain links TRBV10-3 with TRBJ1-6, with D possibly TRBD1 on 5 matching bases. CDR1 and CDR2 (germline): ENHRY, SYGVKD. The CDR3 contains 14 residues. Trimming took 3 bases from V and 8 from J, leaving 11 bases between them. As DNA, the CDR3 is TGTGCCATCAGTGATTCTCAGGGAGATTCACCCCTCCACTTT. The encoded protein is CAISDSQGDSPLHF.

This chain joins TRBV6-1 and TRBJ1-5, with D maybe TRBD1 (5 bases). Germline V gene lookup returns CDR1 MNHNS and CDR2 SASEGT. Trimming took off 5 bases at V and 6 bases at J, with 14 bases between the two ends. This CDR3 region has 14 residues. CDR3: CASSRDGMGQPQHF. For the CDR3, the DNA is TGTGCCAGCAGTCGGGACGGGATGGGTCAGCCCCAGCATTTT.

This clone was observed a handful of times. The chain has TRBV2 and TRBJ2-7, with TRBD2 matching over 9 bases. This CDR3 is 15 amino acids long. CDR1 SNHLY and CDR2 FYNNEI come from the germline V gene. Trimming took 1 base from V and 7 from J; bases not matched to a gene: 8. CDR3 in amino acids: CASSEGLAGSGEQYV. CDR3 bases: TGTGCCAGCAGTGAAGGGCTAGCGGGGTCGGGTGAGCAGTACGTC.

The V gene is TRBV6-1, the J gene TRBJ2-5; D gene uncertain. This CDR3 is built from 14 residues. In germline, CDR1 is MNHNS, CDR2 SASEGT. The V end lost 2 bases, the J end lost 2 bases, and 9 bases lay between the germline ends. The CDR3 nucleotides read TGTGCCAGCAGTGAATGGCAGAGTCAAGAGACCCAGTACTTC. This codes for CASSEWQSQETQYF.

A note on this clone: A read error may account for a junction end that differs from germline. V usage is TRBV28 and J usage is TRBJ1-5; D is ambiguous. The germline V gene has CDR1 MDHEN and CDR2 SYDVKM. This CDR3 has 11 amino acids. The CDR3 sequence: CASSQLWVMSF. The CDR3 DNA reads TGTGCCAGCAGTCAATTATGGGTAATGTCTTTT.

The V gene is TRBV7-2, the J gene TRBJ1-2; 7 bases map to TRBD1. The CDR3 is made up of 13 amino acids. V shed 4 bases, J shed 5 bases, and the junction held 4 bases outside the gene matches. CDR1 and CDR2 from the germline V gene are SGHTA and FQGNSA. CDR3 loop: CASSSGTVYGYTF. DNA of the CDR3: TGTGCCAGCAGCTCAGGGACAGTTTATGGCTACACCTTC. Using reference TRBV7-2 and TRBJ1-2 for the parts outside the CDR3, the full variable domain is GAGVSQSPSNKVTEKGKDVELRCDPISGHTALYWYRQSLGQGLEFLIYFQGNSAPDKSGLPSDRFSAERTGGSVSTLTIQRTQQEDSAVYLCASSSGTVYGYTFGSGTRLTVV.

This chain links TRBV9 with TRBJ2-5; TRBD2 matches 7 bases. Germline CDR1 SGDLS, CDR2 YYNGEE. V shed 0 bases, J shed 7 bases, and the junction held 12 bases outside the gene matches. This CDR3 contains 16 residues. The DNA of the CDR3 is TGTGCCAGCAGCGTAGACTCCGATAATTTAGCGGGGACCCAGTACTTC. Translation gives CASSVDSDNLAGTQYF.

The chain combines TRBV2 with TRBJ2-3; D is unresolved. Germline CDR1 SNHLY, CDR2 FYNNEI. The CDR3 length is 14 residues. The V end lost 5 bases, the J end lost 2 bases, and 11 bases lay between the germline ends. CDR3 in DNA: TGTGCCAGCAGTCCCCGGGTTCTCACAGATACGCAGTATTTT. This translates into CASSPRVLTDTQYF. Looking up the rest from reference TRBV2 and TRBJ2-3 gives the full variable domain: EPEVTQTPSHQVTQMGQEVILRCVPISNHLYFYWYRQILGQKVEFLVSFYNNEISEKSEIFDDQFSVERPDGSNFTLKIRSTKLEDSAMYFCASSPRVLTDTQYFGPGTRLTVL.

V and J are TRBV5-4 and TRBJ1-2; D is ambiguous. V gave up 0 bases and J gave up 6 bases, with 12 bases separating them. CDR1 SGHNT and CDR2 YYREEE come from the germline V gene (reference sequence). The CDR3 totals 14 residues. The CDR3 sequence: CASSLGLRTDGYTF. CDR3 bases: TGTGCCAGCAGCTTGGGTCTGCGTACCGATGGCTACACCTTC.

This chain links TRBV6-4 with TRBJ1-1; weak D call: TRBD1 (6 bases). Germline V gene sequence: CDR1 MRHNA, CDR2 SNTAGT. The V and J ends lost 6 bases and 4 bases respectively, with 24 bases between them. The length of the CDR3 is 17 residues. The CDR3 spells CASSMDRSYLTITEAFF. CDR3 sequence (DNA): TGTGCCAGCAGCATGGACAGAAGTTATCTCACAATCACTGAAGCTTTCTTT.

V gene TRBV5-1 combines with J gene TRBJ1-6; D is unclear. CDR1 and CDR2 from the germline V gene are SGHRS and YFSETQ. CDR3 length: 16 amino acids. V lost 4 bases to trimming and J lost 0 bases, with 11 bases between them. This CDR3 reads CASSKDPSSYNSPLHF. CDR3 coding DNA: TGCGCCAGCAGCAAAGACCCCAGCTCCTATAATTCACCCCTCCACTTT.

The chain uses TRBV6-4 and TRBJ2-3, with 9 nucleotides matching TRBD2. Germline V gene sequence: CDR1 MRHNA, CDR2 SNTAGT. After removal of 6 bases from V and 6 bases from J, the junction contained 7 bases not matched to a gene. The CDR3 spans 14 residues. The CDR3 DNA is TGTGCCAGCAGCTCGAGCGGGGGGCCCGATACGCAGTATTTT. It specifies CASSSSGGPDTQYF.

The rearrangement links TRBV5-6 to TRBJ2-2; TRBD2 might be the D (5 bases). The ends were cut back, 3 bases at V and 1 base at J, with 13 bases in the middle. CDR3 length equals 16 residues. Per the germline V gene, CDR1 is SGHDT and CDR2 is YYEEEE. The CDR3 DNA reads as TGTGCCAGCAGCTGGTTACGAGGGCGGAACACCGGGGAGCTGTTTTTT. This sequence encodes CASSWLRGRNTGELFF.

V is TRBV5-1 and J is TRBJ1-1, with a possible D match to TRBD1 (6 bases). This CDR3 has 15 amino acids. V gave up 3 bases and J gave up 3 bases, with 15 bases separating them. CDR1 is SGHRS and CDR2 is YFSETQ in the germline V gene. CDR3 sequence reads: CASSSIGGGYTEAFF. CDR3 coding DNA: TGCGCCAGCAGCTCCATAGGGGGGGGATACACTGAAGCTTTCTTT.

The J gene is TRBJ2-2, the V gene TRBV15; a weak D match, TRBD2 (6 bases). This CDR3 has 17 amino acids. The germline V gene has CDR1 LNHNV and CDR2 YYDKDF (reference sequence). Trimming took 8 bases from V and 1 from J, leaving 20 bases between them. CDR3 sequence: CATLRGIGHLNTGELFF. CDR3 sequence (DNA): TGTGCCACCTTACGGGGGATAGGGCACCTGAACACCGGGGAGCTGTTTTTT.

This chain joins TRBV19 and TRBJ1-1; 7 nucleotides match TRBD1. The junction had 7 bases not matched to a gene; V was cut back by 6 bases and J by 6 bases. This CDR3 spans 13 amino acids. Germline CDR1 is LNHDA and CDR2 is SQIVND (reference sequence). The CDR3 sequence: CASSPWGQSEAFF. In DNA, the CDR3 is TGTGCCAGTAGCCCCTGGGGACAGTCTGAAGCTTTCTTT.

The table lists this clone with a count of one. The chain has TRBV18 and TRBJ2-3, with a tentative D call TRBD2 (6 bases). V was pared by 5 bases and J by 3 bases, with 9 bases between. CDR1 KGHSH and CDR2 LQKENI come from the germline V gene. This CDR3 contains 13 residues. The CDR3 protein is CASSAAGTDTQYF. The CDR3 bases are TGTGCCAGCTCAGCCGCGGGGACAGATACGCAGTATTTT.

The V call is TRBV14, the J call TRBJ1-1, with D uncertain. Between the trimmed V and J ends, which lost 1 base and 0 bases, there was a span of 9 bases. CDR3 length: 15 amino acids. Germline V gene data show CDR1 as SGHDN and CDR2 as FVKESK. Written as DNA, the CDR3 is TGTGCCAGCAGCCAAGCCGGCCGGTTGAACACTGAAGCTTTCTTT. Translation gives CASSQAGRLNTEAFF.